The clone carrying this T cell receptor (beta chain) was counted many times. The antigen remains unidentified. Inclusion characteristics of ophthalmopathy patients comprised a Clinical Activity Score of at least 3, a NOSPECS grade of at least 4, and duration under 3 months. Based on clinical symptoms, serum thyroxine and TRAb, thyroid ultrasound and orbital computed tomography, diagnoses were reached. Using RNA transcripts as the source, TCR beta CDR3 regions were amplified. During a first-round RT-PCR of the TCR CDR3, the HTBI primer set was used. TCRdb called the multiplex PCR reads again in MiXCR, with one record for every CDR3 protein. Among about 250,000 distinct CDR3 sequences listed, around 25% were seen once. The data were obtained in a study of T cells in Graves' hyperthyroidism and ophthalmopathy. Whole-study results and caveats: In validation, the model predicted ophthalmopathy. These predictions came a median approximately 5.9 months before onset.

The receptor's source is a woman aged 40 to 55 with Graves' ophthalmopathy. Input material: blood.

In nucleotides, the CDR3 is TGTGCCAGCAAAAGGACAACCACTGAAGCTTTCTTT. Protein sequence: CASKRTTTEAFF. This rearrangement joins TRBV7-8 to TRBJ1-1, with a possible D match to TRBD1 (5 bases). The CDR3 has 12 residues. CDR1 SGHVS and CDR2 FQNEAQ come from the germline V gene. Trimming took 7 bases from V and 4 from J, leaving 10 bases between them.